The 3 T cell receptor beta chains reported below all come from one sample, sequenced in a study of human T cells and chemical hapten exposure. The sample's time point: patch test 3, about 24 weeks after DPC sensitization. Treatment here: therapeutic diphenylcyclopropenone sensitization with weekly scalp DPC. One entry per CDR3 protein, called by TCRdb with MiXCR from the RACE reads. This table has around 130,000 distinct CDR3 sequences, over 9% appearing once. This specimen consisted of whole blood, obtained in connection with sensitization to the hapten diphenylcyclopropenone (DPC). The receptors here all came from a woman aged 45-65 years with alopecia areata. Some clones in this sample may be carry-over from other donors' samples.

This chain links TRBV6-2 or TRBV6-3 with TRBJ2-1; 8 bases are a match to TRBD2. Germline CDR1 is MNHEY and CDR2 is SVGEGT. The CDR3 is 15 amino acids. Germline trimming cut 8 bases from V and 3 bases from J; bases unmatched to any gene: 9. The CDR3 coding sequence is TGTGCCAGCTGGACCACTAGCGGTTTCTACAATGAGCAGTTCTTC. Encoded protein: CASWTTSGFYNEQFF.

This clonotype was counted only a few times. V gene TRBV5-6 combines with J gene TRBJ2-6; D remains ambiguous. In germline, CDR1 is SGHDT, CDR2 YYEEEE. This CDR3 is built from 13 residues. Deletions cut 7 bases from V and 2 bases from J, with 7 bases between. CDR3 loop: CASGPPGANVLTF. CDR3 DNA: TGTGCCAGCGGCCCCCCTGGGGCCAACGTCCTGACTTTC.

DNA of the CDR3: TGTGCCAGCAGCCCCCTAGTAAGCACAGATACGCAGTATTTT. This gives the protein CASSPLVSTDTQYF. This chain uses TRBV2 with TRBJ2-3; no clear D gene. V lost 6 bases and J 0 bases, leaving 10 bases between the germline ends. The length of the CDR3 is 14 residues. From germline, CDR1 is SNHLY and CDR2 FYNNEI.